This T cell receptor (beta chain) was found in a study of siplizumab effects on memory and regulatory T cells. Findings and caveats of the study: Whether proliferating Tregs in siplizumab cultures suppress was not functionally confirmed. The study found naive T cells seemingly more diverse than memory cells and seemingly major alloresponse contributors. The Treg-derived share of mappable alloreactive CD4+ clones averaged roughly 69% with siplizumab and 26.9% in controls.

Worth noting for this clone: The antigen is unknown.

Coculturing was carried out on the mixed lymphocyte reaction cells. It lasted five to six days and was done at 37°C. Sequenced by immunoSEQ multiplex PCR; TCRdb stores in-frame clones only, minus some. The sample lists around 7,400 clones; less than 45% were seen once. Sequenced input: CFSE-low (dividing) CD8+ T cells sorted from an allogeneic mixed lymphocyte reaction. The sequence was obtained from a human donor in good health; the cells came from an allogeneic mixed lymphocyte reaction.

The CDR3 reads CASSQRREGGYGYTF. The CDR3 DNA reads as TGTGCCAGCAGCCAACGCAGGGAAGGGGGCTATGGCTACACCTTC. The V call is TRBV4-2, the J call TRBJ1-2, with a weak D call TRBD1 (6 bases). The CDR3 is made up of 15 amino acids. Germline assignment: CDR1 LGHNA and CDR2 YNFKEQ. Between the trimmed V and J ends, which lost 2 bases and 4 bases, there was a span of 14 bases.